Listed here are 25 T cell receptor beta chains from one sample, sequenced in a study of blood T cell repertoires in COVID-19. Clones were read by immunoSEQ multiplex PCR, and TCRdb kept only the in-frame ones, dropping some. The sample records about 68,000 clones, around 84% being singletons. The specimen was peripheral blood. These receptors were obtained from a man between 45 and 60 years old with acute or convalescent COVID-19.

This chain connects TRBV24-1 to TRBJ2-2, with D perhaps matching TRBD2 (5 bases). The V and J ends lost 4 bases and 4 bases respectively, with 12 bases between them. The germline gives CDR1 KGHDR, CDR2 SFDVKD. The CDR3 is 15 amino acids. The CDR3 region has the DNA TGTGCCACCAGTGACTGGCTAGCTACCACCGGGGAGCTGTTTTTT. Translating gives CATSDWLATTGELFF.

V and J are TRBV27 and TRBJ2-2, with D unresolved. Trimming took 2 bases from V and 0 from J, leaving 7 bases between them. The germline gives CDR1 MNHEY, CDR2 SMNVEV (reference sequence). The CDR3 contains 15 residues. The CDR3 DNA sequence: TGTGCCAGCAGTTTAGTCTCCGCGAACACCGGGGAGCTGTTTTTT. Residues: CASSLVSANTGELFF.

V gene TRBV2 combines with J gene TRBJ1-5; weak D call: TRBD1 (6 bases). Deletions cut 5 bases from V and 14 bases from J, with 16 bases between. Germline lookup yields CDR1 SNHLY and CDR2 FYNNEI. The CDR3 is 12 amino acids. CDR3 amino acids: CASSPMSGAEHF. The CDR3 nucleotides are TGTGCCAGCAGTCCAATGTCAGGGGCAGAGCATTTT.

The J gene is TRBJ2-7, the V gene TRBV27; 7 bases are shared with TRBD1. CDR3 length: 14 amino acids. The trim removed 1 base at V and 2 bases at J, leaving 2 bases unmatched. Germline V gene data show CDR1 as MNHEY and CDR2 as SMNVEV (reference sequence). DNA of the CDR3: TGTGCCAGCAGTTTATACAGGGGAGCCTACGAGCAGTACTTC. Its protein is CASSLYRGAYEQYF.

The V call is TRBV2, the J call TRBJ1-6; D is possibly TRBD1 (6 bases). The CDR3 runs to 14 residues. Germline V gene sequence: CDR1 SNHLY, CDR2 FYNNEI. V was clipped by 8 bases and J by 2 bases, with 10 bases between them. The CDR3 loop is CASSRQAYNSPLHF. The CDR3 region has the DNA TGTGCCAGCTCTCGACAGGCCTATAATTCACCCCTCCACTTT.

The chain carries TRBV15 and TRBJ2-6; a weak D match, TRBD1 (5 bases). This CDR3 spans 18 amino acids. Germline values: CDR1 LNHNV, CDR2 YYDKDF (reference sequence). Between the trimmed V and J ends, which lost 5 bases and 0 bases, there was a span of 17 bases. This CDR3 reads CATSAQGNSVSGANVLTF. CDR3 coding DNA: TGTGCCACCAGCGCTCAGGGCAATTCTGTCTCTGGGGCCAACGTCCTGACTTTC.

This clone was observed a few times. The chain employs TRBV19 and TRBJ1-1, with no clear D. The germline gives CDR1 LNHDA, CDR2 SQIVND (reference sequence). The CDR3 covers 13 residues. V lost 3 bases and J 1 base, leaving 6 bases between the germline ends. DNA of the CDR3: TGTGCCAGTAGTATTGGCGGGAACACTGAAGCTTTCTTT. Residues: CASSIGGNTEAFF.

V gene TRBV27 combines with J gene TRBJ1-2; possibly TRBD1 for D (6 bases). Deletions cut 5 bases from V and 8 bases from J, with 18 bases between. CDR1 is MNHEY and CDR2 is SMNVEV in the germline V gene (reference sequence). CDR3 length equals 14 residues. The CDR3 sequence: CASSLKGQNSGYTF. CDR3 in DNA: TGTGCCAGCAGTCTCAAGGGACAAAACTCCGGCTACACCTTC.

This chain links TRBV9 with TRBJ2-3, with D possibly TRBD2 on 6 matching bases. Germline CDR1 is SGDLS and CDR2 is YYNGEE. CDR3 length: 14 residues. V was shortened by 2 bases and J by 6 bases, with 13 bases between the two germline ends. The CDR3 DNA reads as TGTGCCAGCAGCGTGGTTAGCGGAATGGATACGCAGTATTTT. Translation: CASSVVSGMDTQYF.

The CDR3 reads CASSNRGHTKTGELFF. CDR3 coding DNA: TGTGCCAGCAGTAACCGAGGGCACACTAAAACCGGGGAGCTGTTTTTT. The V and J genes are TRBV27 and TRBJ2-2; D is perhaps TRBD2 (5 bases). Between the trimmed V and J ends, which lost 5 bases and 5 bases, there was a span of 18 bases. Germline V gene lookup returns CDR1 MNHEY and CDR2 SMNVEV (reference sequence). The CDR3 is 16 amino acids.

This rearrangement joins TRBV27 to TRBJ1-5; 7 bases match TRBD1. This CDR3 has 14 amino acids. Unmatched junction bases numbered 12, after V lost 10 bases and J lost 6 bases. The germline CDR1 and CDR2 sequences are MNHEY and SMNVEV (reference sequence). Here the CDR3 DNA reads TGTGCCACCGCCCTTAGTGCAGGGGGTCAGCCCCAGCATTTT. This encodes CATALSAGGQPQHF.

The table lists this clone with a count of one. This chain uses TRBV28 with TRBJ1-5, with a tentative D call TRBD1 (5 bases). Trimming shortened V by 2 bases and J by 0 bases, and 11 bases separated the two germline ends. Germline V gives CDR1 MDHEN, CDR2 SYDVKM. There are 16 residues in the CDR3. The CDR3, as DNA: TGTGCCAGCAGTTTACTGACAGACTTTAGCAATCAGCCCCAGCATTTT. This codes for CASSLLTDFSNQPQHF.

This chain uses TRBV4-2 with TRBJ1-1; D is possibly TRBD1 (6 bases). Germline V lookup: CDR1 LGHNA, CDR2 YNFKEQ. The CDR3 contains 15 residues. V shed 1 base and J shed 7 bases, with 16 bases lying between them. The CDR3 is CASSQGPSGDGEAFF. CDR3 in DNA: TGTGCCAGCAGCCAAGGACCATCAGGGGATGGTGAAGCTTTCTTT.

This rearrangement joins TRBV5-1 to TRBJ1-6; a possible D gene is TRBD1 (5 bases). Deletions cut 7 bases from V and 10 bases from J, with 15 bases between. From germline, CDR1 is SGHRS and CDR2 YFSETQ. This CDR3 contains 13 residues. CDR3 DNA: TGCGCCAGCCGTGAGCAGGGTTCGTCACCCCTCCACTTT. Translating it yields CASREQGSSPLHF.

The chain couples TRBV4-1 to TRBJ1-1; TRBD1 matches at 7 bases. This CDR3 has 16 amino acids. Trimming removed 4 bases from V and 7 bases from J; junction bases left unmatched: 15. In germline, CDR1 is MGHRA, CDR2 YSYEKL. The CDR3, as DNA: TGCGCCAGCAGCCGAGATGAAACAGGGGACGGTGGTGAAGCTTTCTTT. Its translation is CASSRDETGDGGEAFF.

The chain's CDR3 is CASSRGQHQPAQHF. DNA of the CDR3: TGTGCCAGCAGTCGGGGACAACACCAACCGGCCCAGCATTTT. The rearrangement uses TRBV27 and TRBJ1-5, with a weak D call TRBD1 (6 bases). The germline CDR1 and CDR2 sequences are MNHEY and SMNVEV (reference sequence). CDR3 length: 14 residues. Deletions cut 5 bases from V and 11 bases from J, with 19 bases between.

This clone was seen once. The genes are TRBV25-1 and TRBJ2-3; possibly TRBD1 for D (5 bases). The CDR3 runs to 14 residues. Trimming left V 3 bases short and J 6 bases short, with 13 bases between. Per the germline V gene, CDR1 is MGHDK and CDR2 is SYGVNS. This CDR3 is CASSDEDTEDTQYF. CDR3 bases: TGTGCCAGCAGTGACGAGGACACAGAGGATACGCAGTATTTT.

The V call is TRBV5-5, the J call TRBJ2-3; 11 nucleotides match TRBD2. With 4 bases clipped from V and 3 bases from J, the junction kept 7 bases outside the gene matches. Germline lookup yields CDR1 SGHKS and CDR2 YYEKEE (reference sequence). The CDR3 sequence is 16 residues long. DNA for the CDR3: TGTGCCAGCAGCCACACTAGCGGGAGCATGACAGATACGCAGTATTTT. It codes for CASSHTSGSMTDTQYF.

V and J are TRBV6-4 and TRBJ1-5, with D perhaps matching TRBD1 (5 bases). CDR3 length: 14 residues. The V gene's germline CDR1 is MRHNA and CDR2 SNTAGT. V was shortened by 4 bases and J by 2 bases, with 9 bases between the two germline ends. In DNA form, the CDR3 reads TGTGCCAGCAGTGCTCAGGGTGGCAATCAGCCCCAGCATTTT. It codes for CASSAQGGNQPQHF.

This clone is a singleton in its sample. The chain combines TRBV19 with TRBJ1-1; D gene ambiguous. Germline values: CDR1 LNHDA, CDR2 SQIVND (reference sequence). The CDR3 is 12 residues long. Trimming took 3 bases from V and 0 from J, leaving 2 bases between them. CDR3 DNA sequence: TGTGCCAGTAGTATCGTGAACACTGAAGCTTTCTTT. Encoded protein: CASSIVNTEAFF.

The rearrangement links TRBV30 to TRBJ1-1; 9 nucleotides line up with TRBD1. Looked up from germline, CDR1 is GTSNPN and CDR2 is SVGIG (reference sequence). V was pared by 3 bases and J by 5 bases, with 4 bases of the junction left unmatched. CDR3 length: 13 amino acids. In DNA form, the CDR3 reads TGTGCCTGGAGACTGGACAGGGGAACTGAAGCTTTCTTT. It encodes CAWRLDRGTEAFF. The full variable domain, completed using reference TRBV30 and TRBJ1-1, is SQTIHQWPATLVQPVGSPLSLECTVEGTSNPNLYWYRQAAGRGLQLLFYSVGIGQISSEVPQNLSASRPQDRQFILSSKKLLLSDSGFYLCAWRLDRGTEAFFGQGTRLTVV.

The V gene is TRBV12-3 or TRBV12-4, the J gene TRBJ1-2; D call uncertain. This CDR3 is built from 12 residues. V gave up 6 bases and J gave up 2 bases, with 7 bases separating them. This chain's CDR3 is CASSKRNYGYTF. The CDR3 region has the DNA TGTGCCAGCAGCAAACGGAACTATGGCTACACCTTC.

This clone was seen once. CDR3 nucleotides: TGTGCCACCAGTGCCAGTGGGACAGGGATAGGCTACACCTTC. Amino acids: CATSASGTGIGYTF. The rearrangement joins TRBV24-1 to TRBJ1-2, with 9 bases that match TRBD1. The CDR3 has 14 residues. CDR1 KGHDR and CDR2 SFDVKD come from the germline V gene. V lost 5 bases to trimming and J lost 8 bases; unmatched junction nucleotides: 8.

V is TRBV7-6 and J is TRBJ2-7, with a weak D call TRBD1 (6 bases). The CDR3 loop spans 13 amino acids. The V end lost 5 bases, the J end lost 9 bases, and 17 bases lay between the germline ends. The germline CDR1 and CDR2 sequences are SGHVS and FNYEAQ. The CDR3 sequence: CASSRPEQGVQYF. The DNA of the CDR3 is TGTGCCAGCAGCAGACCAGAACAGGGAGTGCAGTACTTC.

V is TRBV5-4 and J is TRBJ2-4, with 8 bases that match TRBD2. The CDR3 loop spans 14 amino acids. The J segment lost 6 bases and the V segment lost 0 bases, leaving 2 bases of the junction unmatched. Germline V gene lookup returns CDR1 SGHNT and CDR2 YYREEE (reference sequence). The CDR3 bases are TGTGCCAGCAGCTTGGGCGGGGGGAGAAACATTCAGTACTTC. Residues: CASSLGGGRNIQYF.